The entry below gives a single TCR beta chain sequence along with its context. Its antigen remains unknown. Sequenced by immunoSEQ multiplex PCR; TCRdb stores in-frame clones only, minus some. The data show 65,000 or so clones, with less than 90% seen just once and over 7.5% held by the top ten. The entry originates in a study of T cell responses to AZD1222 COVID-19 vaccine. This CDR3 has 14 residues. The germline CDR1 and CDR2 sequences are MNHEY and SMNVEV (reference sequence). Trimming shortened V by 2 bases and J by 3 bases, and 9 bases separated the two germline ends. General study points: Seropositive AZD1222 recipients at baseline numbered only six or seven. Repertoire collection took place solely once the T cell response had peaked. Donors, mostly white British, included more females; clonal diversity was possibly underestimated.

Specimen: peripheral blood, collected on day 0 of AZD1222 vaccination. This chain joins TRBV27 and TRBJ2-3, with no clear D. This TCR came from an adult in good health. This chain's CDR3 is CASSLKGGTDTQYF. CDR3 coding DNA: TGTGCCAGCAGTTTAAAGGGCGGAACAGATACGCAGTATTTT.